This TCR beta chain was sequenced during a study of T-cell reconstitution after alpha-beta-depleted transplantation in children. CDR1 is DFQATT and CDR2 is SNEGSKA in the germline V gene (reference sequence). This CDR3 has 16 amino acids. J was trimmed by 0 bases and V by 6 bases; bases with no gene match: 9. Unique molecular identifiers were used in preparing the TCRbeta library. TCRdb independently ran MiXCR on the PCR reads; one entry per CDR3 protein. The table includes hundreds of thousands of distinct CDR3 sequences, around 23% detected once. This clonotype was seen repeatedly, ten times or more.

This receptor was identified in a boy under two years old who had a stem cell transplant for acute myeloid leukemia, so the T cells may come from the graft donor. This sample comprised PBMCs, mostly from graft donor cells, obtained 360 days after TCRalphabeta/CD19-depleted stem cell transplant. The V call is TRBV20-1, the J call TRBJ2-3; 10 nucleotides agree with TRBD2. The CDR3 DNA follows: TGCAGTGCCCCCGTAGCGGGGGGCGGAAGCACAGATACGCAGTATTTT. Protein product: CSAPVAGGGSTDTQYF.